A selection of T cell receptor beta chains follows, all from one sample in a study of CD8 T cells in ankylosing spondylitis. One entry per CDR3 protein results from TCRdb running MiXCR on the 5' RACE reads. The data show 450,000 or so distinct CDR3 sequences, with around 26% seen just once and 0.89% held by the top ten. Sequenced material: blood, either unsorted or a sorted T cell fraction (not recorded which). Source of these receptors: a male donor with ankylosing spondylitis. CDR3s include the opening cysteine and the closing phenylalanine or tryptophan. The D gene is left open where the match is weak. Some rows mark clone size as missing; the rest say once, few, many or name a class of expanded clone.

d_call clone_size j_call v_call cdr3_aa cdr3_nt
NA few TRBJ1-4 TRBV9 CASSAGPNEKLFF TGTGCCAGCAGCGCGGGGCCCAATGAAAAACTGTTTTTT
NA NA TRBJ2-1 TRBV9 CASSPREISSFNEQFF TGTGCCAGCAGCCCCCGTGAAATTTCTAGCTTCAATGAGCAGTTCTTC
TRBD2 NA TRBJ2-1 TRBV20-1 CSARGKRGSYNEQFF TGCAGTGCTAGAGGCAAGCGGGGCTCCTACAATGAGCAGTTCTTC
NA NA TRBJ1-4 TRBV7-9 CASSFRGDGEKLFF TGTGCCAGCAGCTTTCGAGGGGACGGGGAAAAACTGTTTTTT
NA few TRBJ1-1 TRBV20-1 CSASERMNTEAFF TGCAGTGCTAGCGAGAGAATGAACACTGAAGCTTTCTTT
TRBD1 few TRBJ1-1 TRBV2 CASNRDRGSEAFF TGTGCCAGCAACAGGGACAGAGGGTCTGAAGCTTTCTTT
NA few TRBJ2-1 TRBV5-1 CASRTGTTEFF TGCGCCAGCAGAACCGGGACAACCGAGTTCTTC
NA NA TRBJ2-1 TRBV25-1 CASTSLTAERGSEQFF TGTGCCAGCACCTCCCTCACGGCGGAGAGGGGGTCGGAGCAGTTCTTC
NA NA TRBJ1-4 TRBV7-2 CASSLARVGEKLFF TGTGCCAGCAGCTTAGCCAGGGTCGGAGAAAAACTGTTTTTT
TRBD1 NA TRBJ2-1 TRBV11-2 CASSLETGDEQFF TGTGCCAGCAGCTTAGAGACAGGGGATGAGCAGTTCTTC